The T cell receptor (beta chain) under discussion was sequenced for a study of cytomegalovirus exposure and HLA in healthy donors. Study as a whole: Around 78 million unique TCR sequences came from HLA-typed donors in an early release. Study results and caveats: Association with HLA alleles at 0.05 false discovery rate was found for 15,000 or so TCR beta sequences in a later analysis. The authors later found HLA-associated TCR beta chains more clonally expanded than equally common others. When analyzed later, a missense DCLRE1C variant was found to be linked to TCR beta V- and J-gene trimming.

The V and J ends lost 4 bases and 3 bases, in that order; junction bases with no gene match: 3. This CDR3 is 16 amino acids long. The germline V gene has CDR1 SGHRS and CDR2 YFSETQ. As concerns this clone: Its specificity is unknown.

The study ran its PCR with 60 Vbeta and 13 Jbeta primers. Sequenced by immunoSEQ multiplex PCR; TCRdb stores in-frame clones only, minus some. This table has around 190,000 clones, 84% appearing once. The chain joins TRBV5-1 to TRBJ2-3; 15 bases align to TRBD2. Input material: PBMCs. This receptor was identified in a girl aged 2 to 9 in good health and CMV-seropositive. This CDR3 reads CASSLGTSGGTDTQYF. Written as DNA, the CDR3 is TGCGCCAGCAGCCTGGGGACTAGCGGGGGGACAGATACGCAGTATTTT.